The T cell receptor (beta chain) under discussion was sequenced for a study of blood T cell repertoires in COVID-19. The assay was immunoSEQ multiplex PCR, and TCRdb's table has in-frame clones only and misses some. This repertoire shows about 61,000 clones, approximately 88% found once; its top ten account for 3.5% to 4%. The trim removed 5 bases at V and 2 bases at J, leaving 15 bases unmatched. This CDR3 contains 18 residues. From germline, CDR1 is MDHEN and CDR2 SYDVKM. V gene TRBV28 combines with J gene TRBJ2-7; 10 nucleotides line up with TRBD1. This clonotype was sampled from a human donor in a cohort sampled during active COVID-19. The sequenced material came from peripheral blood. This CDR3 reads CASSRGNRQGAWTYEQYF. CDR3 bases: TGTGCCAGCAGTAGGGGGAATCGACAGGGGGCCTGGACCTACGAGCAGTACTTC.